A single sample is the source of the 25 T cell receptor beta chains below, sequenced in a study of shared clonotypes between healthy human individuals. Some clones are missing from TCRdb's copy, which holds only in-frame ones; the method was immunoSEQ multiplex PCR. This sample has more than 850,000 clones, with around three quarters found just once. Input material: memory CD4+ T cells from PBMCs. Sample subset: CD45RA-negative fraction. These receptors all stem from a man aged 18 to 30 in good health. Some clones in this sample may be carry-over from other donors' samples.

The gene calls are TRBV29-1 and TRBJ1-1; D is unresolved. The V end lost 4 bases, the J end lost 6 bases, and 9 bases lay between the germline ends. Germline CDR1 SQVTM, CDR2 ANQGSEA. CDR3 length equals 11 residues. The CDR3 loop reads CSVVGTPEAFF. The DNA of the CDR3 is TGCAGCGTTGTGGGTACGCCTGAAGCTTTCTTT.

V is TRBV6-6 and J is TRBJ1-1, with TRBD1 matching over 7 bases. Trimming removed 4 bases from V and 2 bases from J; junction bases left unmatched: 4. The CDR3 runs to 14 residues. Germline-derived CDR1 and CDR2 are MNHNY and SVGAGI (reference sequence). The CDR3 coding sequence is TGTGCCAGCAGTTGGACAGGCACCAACACTGAAGCTTTCTTT. Its protein product is CASSWTGTNTEAFF.

DNA for the CDR3: TGTGCCAGCAGCGTAGGAACACAGAACACTGAAGCTTTCTTT. It is translated as CASSVGTQNTEAFF. The chain is built from TRBV9 and TRBJ1-1; no clear D. The V end was cut by 0 bases, the J end by 1 base, with 7 bases between. Germline CDR1 and CDR2: SGDLS and YYNGEE. The CDR3 runs 14 residues.

CDR3: CASSEGGTFGSYEQYF. The DNA of the CDR3 is TGTGCCAGCAGTGAAGGCGGCACCTTCGGCTCCTACGAGCAGTACTTC. This chain joins TRBV2 and TRBJ2-7; D unclear. This CDR3 comprises 16 residues. Germline V lookup: CDR1 SNHLY, CDR2 FYNNEI. The V end lost 1 base, the J end lost 0 bases, and 13 bases lay between the germline ends.

The genes are TRBV7-2 and TRBJ2-3; unclear D gene. The CDR3 covers 13 residues. The germline gives CDR1 SGHTA, CDR2 FQGNSA. V was cut by 5 bases and J by 7 bases, with 13 bases left in between. This CDR3 reads CASSPSSPNTQYF. The CDR3 DNA reads TGTGCCAGCAGCCCCTCTAGTCCTAATACGCAGTATTTT.

The genes are TRBV9 and TRBJ2-1, with 8 bases that match TRBD2. With V trimmed by 0 bases and J by 8 bases, 4 bases remained unmatched. This CDR3 has 14 amino acids. Germline loops: CDR1 SGDLS, CDR2 YYNGEE. CDR3 in amino acids: CASSVVSGSYEQFF. The CDR3 region has the DNA TGTGCCAGCAGCGTAGTAAGCGGGAGTTATGAGCAGTTCTTC. Full variable domain (missing parts from reference TRBV9 and TRBJ2-1): DSGVTQTPKHLITATGQRVTLRCSPRSGDLSVYWYQQSLDQGLQFLIQYYNGEERAKGNILERFSAQQFPDLHSELNLSSLELGDSALYFCASSVVSGSYEQFFGPGTRLTVL.

This clone was found many times. The rearrangement joins TRBV28 to TRBJ1-4; the match to TRBD1 covers 9 bases. CDR1 MDHEN and CDR2 SYDVKM come from the germline V gene. V shed 5 bases and J 8 bases; nucleotides not matched to a gene: 9. The CDR3 is 15 residues long. CDR3 sequence: CASSENRGRIEKLFF. The CDR3 DNA is TGTGCCAGCAGTGAGAACAGGGGGCGGATCGAAAAACTGTTTTTT.

This clone was found once. The chain employs TRBV5-1 and TRBJ2-1; 11 nucleotides align to TRBD2. The V gene end was trimmed by 6 bases and the J gene end by 9 bases; junction bases not matched to a gene: 8. The CDR3 spans 14 residues. Germline loops: CDR1 SGHRS, CDR2 YFSETQ. The CDR3 protein is CASTKGLAGGEQFF. The DNA for the CDR3 is TGCGCCAGCACAAAAGGACTAGCGGGCGGTGAGCAGTTCTTC.

The chain employs TRBV30 and TRBJ2-2; 7 bases fit TRBD1. Germline V gene sequence: CDR1 GTSNPN, CDR2 SVGIG (reference sequence). V lost 1 base and J lost 4; bases outside the gene matches: 9. The CDR3 spans 16 residues. For the CDR3, the DNA is TGTGCCTGGAGTGCAGAACAGGGGTCACGCACCGGGGAGCTGTTTTTT. This sequence encodes CAWSAEQGSRTGELFF. Drawing the rest from reference TRBV30 and TRBJ2-2, the complete variable domain is SQTIHQWPATLVQPVGSPLSLECTVEGTSNPNLYWYRQAAGRGLQLLFYSVGIGQISSEVPQNLSASRPQDRQFILSSKKLLLSDSGFYLCAWSAEQGSRTGELFFGEGSRLTVL.

The DNA for the CDR3 is TGTGCCATCAGTGAGAGAGGGCGGGACTACAATGAGCAGTTCTTC. Translated: CAISERGRDYNEQFF. The chain couples TRBV10-3 to TRBJ2-1, with D possibly being TRBD2 (6 bases). CDR1 is ENHRY and CDR2 is SYGVKD in the germline V gene. The CDR3 covers 15 residues. Trimming left V 2 bases short and J 3 bases short, with 11 bases between.

In regard to this clone: Other DNA sequences within the sample encode an identical CDR3. J is TRBJ2-1 and V is TRBV5-1, with D perhaps TRBD2 (6 bases). This CDR3 contains 15 residues. V was shortened by 1 base and J by 0 bases, with 8 bases between the two germline ends. Germline CDR1 reads SGHRS; CDR2 reads YFSETQ. This CDR3 is CASSLLGGSYNEQFF. CDR3 in DNA: TGCGCCAGCAGCTTGCTCGGGGGCTCCTACAATGAGCAGTTCTTC.

The gene calls are TRBV7-2 and TRBJ2-1; 9 positions agree with TRBD2. Germline CDR1 is SGHTA and CDR2 is FQGNSA. V was pared by 8 bases and J by 9 bases, with 8 bases of the junction left unmatched. The CDR3 is made up of 13 amino acids. In nucleotides, the CDR3 is TGTGCCAGCCGCGGGACTAGCATGGGTGAGCAGTTCTTC. This sequence encodes CASRGTSMGEQFF.

The chain uses TRBV10-3 and TRBJ2-1; 10 nucleotides line up with TRBD2. Losses at the gene ends were 7 bases for V and 3 bases for J; bases not matched to a gene: 3. This CDR3 has 14 amino acids. Germline V lookup: CDR1 ENHRY, CDR2 SYGVKD. Here the CDR3 reads CAIKASGGYNEQFF. The CDR3 coding sequence is TGTGCCATCAAGGCTAGCGGGGGCTACAATGAGCAGTTCTTC.

The chain couples TRBV29-1 to TRBJ2-3; D unclear. This CDR3 spans 14 amino acids. The germline gives CDR1 SQVTM, CDR2 ANQGSEA. Trimming pared 5 bases from V and 5 bases from J, leaving 17 bases between. The CDR3 region is CSVRVQSTGDTQYF. Here the CDR3 DNA reads TGCAGCGTTCGGGTTCAATCTACTGGAGATACGCAGTATTTT.

The V call is TRBV7-3, the J call TRBJ1-2, with D unresolved. The CDR3 is 12 residues long. V was cut by 1 base and J by 5 bases, with 5 bases left in between. Germline V gives CDR1 SGHTA, CDR2 FQGTGA. DNA of the CDR3: TGTGCCAGCAGCTTAATGGGGTATGGCTACACCTTC. Its translation: CASSLMGYGYTF.

This clone was observed once. The V and J genes are TRBV13 and TRBJ2-1; 9 bases are a match to TRBD2. CDR1 is PRHDT, CDR2 FYEKMQ, per germline (reference sequence). The junction had 5 bases not matched to a gene; V was cut back by 0 bases and J by 5 bases. This CDR3 has 16 residues. Here the CDR3 DNA reads TGTGCCAGCAGCTTAGGGGCTAGCGGGATACACAATGAGCAGTTCTTC. Protein: CASSLGASGIHNEQFF.

This clone was recorded a few times. At the DNA level, this CDR3 is encoded by other sequences in the same sample as well. The CDR3 loop reads CASSLQGAGANVLTF. CDR3 bases: TGTGCCAGCAGTTTACAGGGAGCTGGGGCCAACGTCCTGACTTTC. The J gene is TRBJ2-6, the V gene TRBV28; either TRBD1 or TRBD2 may fit D (5 bases each). The CDR3 is made up of 15 amino acids. V lost 2 bases and J lost 2, with 7 bases in between. Germline V CDR1 and CDR2: MDHEN, SYDVKM.

J is TRBJ2-3 and V is TRBV19; 12 positions agree with TRBD2. CDR3 size: 15 residues. Unmatched junction bases numbered 5, after V lost 6 bases and J lost 4 bases. CDR1 LNHDA and CDR2 SQIVND come from the germline V gene (reference sequence). The CDR3 loop is CASRLLAGGADTQYF. The CDR3 nucleotides are TGTGCCAGTAGGCTACTAGCGGGAGGAGCAGATACGCAGTATTTT.

V gene TRBV5-4 combines with J gene TRBJ2-3; 8 positions agree with TRBD2. The CDR3 spans 16 residues. Germline values: CDR1 SGHNT, CDR2 YYREEE (reference sequence). The V gene end was trimmed by 6 bases and the J gene end by 0 bases; junction bases not matched to a gene: 9. CDR3 in DNA: TGTGCCAGCAACCCTCGTACTAGCGGTAGCACAGATACGCAGTATTTT. The encoded protein is CASNPRTSGSTDTQYF.

This chain links TRBV2 with TRBJ2-2; D unclear. The CDR3 is made up of 15 amino acids. V was shortened by 4 bases and J by 2 bases, with 11 bases between the two germline ends. Germline-derived CDR1 and CDR2 are SNHLY and FYNNEI. CDR3 amino acids: CASSVSGGNTGELFF. The DNA for the CDR3 is TGTGCCAGCAGTGTCTCCGGCGGAAACACCGGGGAGCTGTTTTTT.

The CDR3 loop is CSVEGTSGTNEQFF. CDR3 nucleotides: TGCAGCGTTGAAGGGACTAGCGGTACCAATGAGCAGTTCTTC. The chain is built from TRBV29-1 and TRBJ2-1, with 10 positions matching TRBD2. The CDR3 is made up of 14 amino acids. V shed 1 base, J shed 6 bases, and the junction held 3 bases outside the gene matches. Germline lookup yields CDR1 SQVTM and CDR2 ANQGSEA.

The chain recombines TRBV5-4 with TRBJ2-3; 9 bases align to TRBD1. J gave up 6 bases and V 4 bases, and 6 bases lay outside the gene matches. CDR1 and CDR2 (germline): SGHNT, YYREEE (reference sequence). The CDR3 is 14 amino acids. The CDR3 sequence is CASSGDRVTDTQYF. The CDR3 DNA reads TGTGCCAGCAGCGGGGACAGGGTAACGGATACGCAGTATTTT.

This chain links TRBV19 with TRBJ1-2; D perhaps matches TRBD1 (5 bases). Trimming shortened V by 5 bases and J by 6 bases, and 13 bases separated the two germline ends. The CDR3 contains 13 residues. Germline V gene data show CDR1 as LNHDA and CDR2 as SQIVND (reference sequence). CDR3 residues: CASSLGPAHGYTF. Written as DNA, the CDR3 is TGTGCCAGTAGTCTGGGACCCGCCCATGGCTACACCTTC.

The chain carries TRBV19 and TRBJ1-2; perhaps TRBD1 as D (5 bases). The CDR3 covers 14 residues. Germline values: CDR1 LNHDA, CDR2 SQIVND (reference sequence). V was trimmed by 5 bases and J by 6 bases, leaving 16 bases between them. As DNA, the CDR3 is TGTGCCAGTAGTTTACAGACAGCGCGAGATGGCTACACCTTC. It is translated as CASSLQTARDGYTF.

Concerning this clone: The same CDR3 can be traced to other DNA sequences in this sample. V usage is TRBV25-1 and J usage is TRBJ2-5, with D unclear. The CDR3 is 11 residues long. Germline V CDR1 and CDR2: MGHDK, SYGVNS. The germline V and J ends were trimmed by 4 bases and 5 bases, with 5 bases remaining between them. The CDR3 DNA reads as TGTGCCAGCAGTGCCGCGGAGACCCAGTACTTC. Its protein is CASSAAETQYF. The complete variable domain, with remaining parts taken from reference TRBV25-1 and TRBJ2-5, reads EADIYQTPRYLVIGTGKKITLECSQTMGHDKMYWYQQDPGMELHLIHYSYGVNSTEKGDLSSESTVSRIRTEHFPLTLESARPSHTSQYLCASSAAETQYFGPGTRLLVL.